Presented here are 14 T cell receptor beta chains from one specimen sequenced in a study of shared clonotypes between healthy human individuals. Libraries were prepared by immunoSEQ multiplex PCR; TCRdb keeps only in-frame clonotypes and omits some of them. In the table there are millions of clones, just over 90% of which are singletons. As defined, naive CD8 cells were CD45RO-negative and positively selected for CCR7, with terminally differentiated effector memory CD45RA+ cells excluded. Sequenced material: naive CD8+ T cells from PBMCs. These receptor sequences come from a man aged 18-30 years in good health. Some clones in this sample may be carry-over from other donors' samples.

CDR3 residues: CASQGNTGELFF. The CDR3 coding sequence is TGTGCCAGCCAGGGGAACACCGGGGAGCTGTTTTTT. The chain joins TRBV21-1 to TRBJ2-2; no DNA check was done on the table's D call, TRBD1. TRBV21-1 is a documented pseudogene. The CDR3 is 12 amino acids.

The chain links TRBV5-4 to TRBJ2-3; a weak D match, TRBD2 (6 bases). Germline CDR1 SGHNT, CDR2 YYREEE (reference sequence). There are 12 residues in the CDR3. The CDR3 DNA follows: TGTGCGTATGGGACTCCCCGGGATACGCAGTATTTT. Translated: CAYGTPRDTQYF.

Notes on this clone: Other DNA sequences in the same sample also yield this CDR3. This chain uses TRBV14 with TRBJ2-7, with unresolved D. Germline CDR1 SGHDN, CDR2 FVKESK. V was shortened by 3 bases and J by 3 bases, with 3 bases between the two germline ends. The length of the CDR3 is 11 residues. CDR3 nucleotide sequence: TGTGCCAGCAGCCAGAGCTACGAGCAGTACTTC. Translating gives CASSQSYEQYF. Filled out from reference TRBV14 and TRBJ2-7, the complete variable domain reads EAGVTQFPSHSVIEKGQTVTLRCDPISGHDNLYWYRRVMGKEIKFLLHFVKESKQDESGMPNNRFLAERTGGTYSTLKVQPAELEDSGVYFCASSQSYEQYFGPGTRLTVT.

This chain links TRBV7-8 with TRBJ1-2; 8 bases match TRBD1. Germline CDR1 is SGHVS and CDR2 is FQNEAQ. The CDR3 covers 15 residues. The ends lost 1 base at V and 8 bases at J; junction bases unmatched: 9. The CDR3 is CASSLEGQEIWGYTF. In DNA form, the CDR3 reads TGTGCCAGCAGCTTAGAGGGACAGGAGATTTGGGGCTACACCTTC.

For this clone: Other nucleotide sequences in the sample specify the same CDR3. The chain uses TRBV27 and TRBJ1-1; no reliable D call. CDR1 is MNHEY, CDR2 SMNVEV, per germline (reference sequence). The V end lost 3 bases, the J end lost 5 bases, and 4 bases lay between the germline ends. There are 11 residues in the CDR3. CDR3 nucleotides: TGTGCCAGCAGTTTTGGTACTGAAGCTTTCTTT. Its translation is CASSFGTEAFF.

V and J are TRBV6-4 and TRBJ2-7; 8 bases are shared with TRBD2. Germline V lookup: CDR1 MRHNA, CDR2 SNTAGT. The CDR3 has 14 residues. V dropped 3 bases and J dropped 3; count of bases not matched to a gene: 4. CDR3 sequence reads: CASSEGSGVYEQYF. The CDR3 DNA follows: TGTGCCAGCAGTGAGGGTAGCGGGGTCTACGAGCAGTACTTC.

The J gene is TRBJ1-5, the V gene TRBV9; D is ambiguous. Germline assignment: CDR1 SGDLS and CDR2 YYNGEE. Trimming removed 0 bases from V and 4 bases from J, with 8 bases in between. CDR3 length equals 14 residues. The CDR3 protein is CASSVEAVNQPQHF. The CDR3 bases are TGTGCCAGCAGCGTAGAGGCAGTGAATCAGCCCCAGCATTTT.

The chain couples TRBV7-6 to TRBJ2-1; D unresolved. The CDR3 is 17 residues long. Germline loops: CDR1 SGHVS, CDR2 FNYEAQ. V dropped 5 bases and J dropped 6 bases, with 23 bases sitting between them. The CDR3 DNA is TGTGCCAGCAGCCCCCTTTCGGGCGGAATCGTAAGCAATGAGCAGTTCTTC. Translated: CASSPLSGGIVSNEQFF.

To note about this clone: The same CDR3 is also encoded by other DNA sequences in this sample. The chain couples TRBV9 to TRBJ2-7, with 7 bases aligning to TRBD2. The germline V gene has CDR1 SGDLS and CDR2 YYNGEE. This CDR3 comprises 15 residues. J lost 2 bases, V lost 0 bases, and 5 bases had no gene match. In DNA form, the CDR3 reads TGTGCCAGCAGCGTAGGGGCGGGAGTTGCCTACGAGCAGTACTTC. Amino acids: CASSVGAGVAYEQYF.

There are many counts of this clone. This sequence joins TRBV6-5 and TRBJ2-7; D is unresolved. This CDR3 is 12 amino acids long. Trimming took 7 bases from V and 1 from J, leaving 8 bases between them. CDR1 and CDR2 (germline): MNHEY, SVGAGI. The CDR3, as DNA: TGTGCCAGCATTAGTTCATCCTACGAGCAGTACTTC. Translating it yields CASISSSYEQYF.

Concerning this clone: The junction and the germline gene differ at one end; a read error may be behind it. The V and J genes are TRBV5-8 and TRBJ2-3, with 10 bases fitting TRBD2. Looked up from germline, CDR1 is SGHTS and CDR2 is YDEGEE. The CDR3 has 16 residues. The DNA for the CDR3 is TGTGTCAGCAGCTTGGGGGGACCTAGCGGGAGAGATACGCAGTATTTT. Translated, it gives CVSSLGGPSGRDTQYF.

CDR3 region: CASSPRTGGLYGYTF. The CDR3 coding sequence is TGTGCCAGCAGCCCTCGGACAGGGGGCCTCTACGGCTACACCTTC. The chain has TRBV7-8 and TRBJ1-2; 11 nucleotides match TRBD1. V lost 5 bases and J lost 8; bases outside the gene matches: 10. The CDR3 totals 15 residues. Germline CDR1 and CDR2: SGHVS and FQNEAQ.

The chain couples TRBV4-1 to TRBJ2-5, with TRBD2 identical over 12 bases. In germline, CDR1 is MGHRA, CDR2 YSYEKL. CDR3 length: 15 residues. The junction had 11 bases not matched to a gene; V was cut back by 10 bases and J by 5 bases. CDR3 nucleotides: TGCGCCACCTCACCACTAGCGGGAGGTCTGGAGACCCAGTACTTC. Translated, it gives CATSPLAGGLETQYF.

To note about this clone: The sample holds other DNA sequences that translate to the same CDR3. The chain has TRBV9 and TRBJ2-7; D is tentatively TRBD1 or TRBD2 (5 bases each). Germline V gene data show CDR1 as SGDLS and CDR2 as YYNGEE. V gave up 0 bases and J gave up 3 bases, with 10 bases separating them. The length of the CDR3 is 14 residues. CDR3 residues: CASSVGGRGYEQYF. The CDR3 DNA reads TGTGCCAGCAGCGTAGGGGGGAGAGGCTACGAGCAGTACTTC.